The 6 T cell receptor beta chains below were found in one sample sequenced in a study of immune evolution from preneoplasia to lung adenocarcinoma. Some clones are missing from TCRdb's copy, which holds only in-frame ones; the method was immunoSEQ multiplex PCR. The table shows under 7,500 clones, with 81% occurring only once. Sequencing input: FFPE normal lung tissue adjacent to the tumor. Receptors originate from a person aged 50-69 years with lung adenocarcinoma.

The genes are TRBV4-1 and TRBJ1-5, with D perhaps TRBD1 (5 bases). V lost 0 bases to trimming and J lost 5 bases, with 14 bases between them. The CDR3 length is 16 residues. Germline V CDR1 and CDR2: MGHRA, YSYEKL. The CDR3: CASSQDGGAIYQPQHF. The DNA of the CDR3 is TGCGCCAGCAGCCAAGATGGTGGGGCCATATATCAGCCCCAGCATTTT.

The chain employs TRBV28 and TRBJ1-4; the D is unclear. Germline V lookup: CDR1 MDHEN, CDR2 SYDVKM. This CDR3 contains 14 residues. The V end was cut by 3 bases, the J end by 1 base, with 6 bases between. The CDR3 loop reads CASSFGQTNEKLFF. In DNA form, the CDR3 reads TGTGCCAGCAGTTTTGGTCAAACTAATGAAAAACTGTTTTTT. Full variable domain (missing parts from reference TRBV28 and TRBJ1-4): DVKVTQSSRYLVKRTGEKVFLECVQDMDHENMFWYRQDPGLGLRLIYFSYDVKMKEKGDIPEGYSVSREKKERFSLILESASTNQTSMYLCASSFGQTNEKLFFGSGTQLSVL.

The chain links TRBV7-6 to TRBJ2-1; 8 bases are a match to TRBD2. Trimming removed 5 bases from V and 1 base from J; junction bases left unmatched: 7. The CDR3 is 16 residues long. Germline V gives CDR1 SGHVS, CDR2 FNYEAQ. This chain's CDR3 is CASSPSSSGSYNEQFF. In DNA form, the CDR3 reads TGTGCCAGCAGCCCCAGCTCTAGCGGGTCCTACAATGAGCAGTTCTTC.

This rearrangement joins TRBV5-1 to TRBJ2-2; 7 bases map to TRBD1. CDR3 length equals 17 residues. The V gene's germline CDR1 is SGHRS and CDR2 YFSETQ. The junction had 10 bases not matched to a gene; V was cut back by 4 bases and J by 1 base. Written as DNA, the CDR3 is TGCGCCAGCAGCCGATCTAAGGGGGCAATGAACACCGGGGAGCTGTTTTTT. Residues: CASSRSKGAMNTGELFF.

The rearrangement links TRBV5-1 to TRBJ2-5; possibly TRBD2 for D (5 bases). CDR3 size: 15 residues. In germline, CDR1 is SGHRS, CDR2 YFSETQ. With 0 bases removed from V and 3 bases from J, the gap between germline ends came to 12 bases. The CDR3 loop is CASSLAGLPKETQYF. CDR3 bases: TGCGCCAGCAGCTTGGCCGGACTTCCAAAAGAGACCCAGTACTTC.

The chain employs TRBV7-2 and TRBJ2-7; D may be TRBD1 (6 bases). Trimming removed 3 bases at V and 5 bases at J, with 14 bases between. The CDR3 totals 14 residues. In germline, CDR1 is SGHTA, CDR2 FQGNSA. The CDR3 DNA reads TGTGCCAGCAGCTTTAGTTCAGGGGCCCACGAGCAGTACTTC. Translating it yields CASSFSSGAHEQYF.